This passage covers 12 T cell receptor beta chains from one sample sequenced in a study of early T cells in non-severe SARS-CoV-2 infection. MiXCR, run by TCRdb on the 5' RACE reads, gives a single entry per CDR3 protein. The sample includes 75,000 to 90,000 distinct CDR3 sequences, more than 9% seen only once; the top ten take 8%. This material consisted of whole blood, taken at baseline. All receptors derive from an adult who was a healthcare worker with PCR-confirmed SARS-CoV-2 infection or an uninfected control (not recorded which).

The genes are TRBV11-2 and TRBJ2-7; 9 nucleotides align to TRBD2. CDR1 is SGHAT, CDR2 FQNNGV, per germline. V dropped 2 bases and J dropped 4; count of bases not matched to a gene: 6. This CDR3 region has 15 residues. Written as DNA, the CDR3 is TGTGCCAGCAGCTTAACCCGCGGGGGGGGTTACGAGCAGTACTTC. Its protein product is CASSLTRGGGYEQYF.

This clonotype was detected ten times or more. The CDR3 DNA is TGTGCCAGCAGCCACCGACTAGCGGGAGGGCCCACCGGGGAGCTGTTTTTT. As protein: CASSHRLAGGPTGELFF. This chain connects TRBV14 to TRBJ2-2; 14 positions agree with TRBD2. Per the germline V gene, CDR1 is SGHDN and CDR2 is FVKESK. This CDR3 has 17 residues. Trimming at V came to 3 bases and at J to 4 bases, leaving 4 bases not matched to a gene.

The V gene is TRBV3-1, the J gene TRBJ1-1; D remains ambiguous. Germline V CDR1 and CDR2: LGHDT, YNNKEL (reference sequence). V was clipped by 2 bases and J by 3 bases, with 7 bases between them. The CDR3 is 13 residues long. CDR3 DNA sequence: TGTGCCAGCAGCCAAATTCGGGACACTGAAGCTTTCTTT. It yields the protein CASSQIRDTEAFF.

In its sample, this clonotype was seen many times. The chain is built from TRBV12-3 or TRBV12-4 and TRBJ1-6; 8 bases fit TRBD1. The junction had 5 bases not matched to a gene; V was cut back by 6 bases and J by 7 bases. This CDR3 is 14 amino acids long. CDR3 coding DNA: TGTGCCAGCAGCGTGACAGGGGAAAATTCACCCCTCCACTTT. This gives the protein CASSVTGENSPLHF.

This clonotype was recorded a few times. The chain has TRBV11-2 and TRBJ2-2; 11 nucleotides match TRBD2. The germline V gene has CDR1 SGHAT and CDR2 FQNNGV. J was trimmed by 4 bases and V by 0 bases; bases with no gene match: 4. CDR3 length equals 17 residues. The CDR3: CASSLEPGLAATGELFF. As DNA, the CDR3 is TGTGCCAGCAGCTTAGAACCGGGACTAGCGGCCACCGGGGAGCTGTTTTTT. Supplemented by reference TRBV11-2 and TRBJ2-2, the full variable domain reads EAGVAQSPRYKIIEKRQSVAFWCNPISGHATLYWYQQILGQGPKLLIQFQNNGVVDDSQLPKDRFSAERLKGVDSTLKIQPAKLEDSAVYLCASSLEPGLAATGELFFGEGSRLTVL.

The chain recombines TRBV5-1 with TRBJ2-2; D not certain. V lost 0 bases, J lost 7 bases, and 7 bases lay in between. Germline values: CDR1 SGHRS, CDR2 YFSETQ. The CDR3 totals 13 residues. The CDR3 DNA reads TGCGCCAGCAGCTTGGTTCTGGACGGGGAGCTGTTTTTT. This translates into CASSLVLDGELFF. Complete variable domain (other parts from reference TRBV5-1 and TRBJ2-2): KAGVTQTPRYLIKTRGQQVTLSCSPISGHRSVSWYQQTPGQGLQFLFEYFSETQRNKGNFPGRFSGRQFSNSRSEMNVSTLELGDSALYLCASSLVLDGELFFGEGSRLTVL.

The rearrangement joins TRBV5-6 to TRBJ2-7; D not resolved. Trimming took off 4 bases at V and 2 bases at J, with 7 bases between the two ends. This CDR3 contains 12 residues. Germline loops: CDR1 SGHDT, CDR2 YYEEEE. CDR3 sequence: CASSADPYEQYF. The CDR3 nucleotides read TGTGCCAGCAGCGCCGATCCCTACGAGCAGTACTTC.

J is TRBJ2-2 and V is TRBV19; D not resolved. Trimming stripped 3 bases from V and 6 bases from J, with 5 bases between. Germline loops: CDR1 LNHDA, CDR2 SQIVND (reference sequence). The CDR3 is 12 residues long. The CDR3, as DNA: TGTGCCAGTAGTATTCATGCCGGGGAGCTGTTTTTT. This gives the protein CASSIHAGELFF.

The sample holds many counts of this clonotype. The genes are TRBV27 and TRBJ2-1; TRBD2 is a possible D gene (6 bases). Germline CDR1 MNHEY, CDR2 SMNVEV (reference sequence). This CDR3 has 16 residues. V shed 4 bases and J shed 5 bases, with 18 bases lying between them. CDR3 residues: CASSSRLERWNNEQFF. In nucleotides, the CDR3 is TGTGCCAGCAGTTCCCGACTAGAAAGATGGAACAATGAGCAGTTCTTC.

There are many counts of this clonotype. The gene calls are TRBV7-2 and TRBJ2-1, with 9 nucleotides matching TRBD1. Germline-derived CDR1 and CDR2 are SGHTA and FQGNSA. V lost 5 bases, J lost 5 bases, and 4 bases stayed unmatched. CDR3 length: 14 amino acids. Here the CDR3 DNA reads TGTGCCAGCAGCCGTTGGACAGGGGACAATGAGCAGTTCTTC. Residues: CASSRWTGDNEQFF.

Within the sample, this clonotype is medium-sized. The chain links TRBV7-3 to TRBJ2-3, with 11 bases identical to TRBD2. The CDR3 totals 14 residues. CDR1 SGHTA and CDR2 FQGTGA come from the germline V gene. This chain's CDR3 is CATSLAGGADTQYF. The CDR3 bases are TGTGCTACGTCCCTAGCGGGAGGAGCGGATACGCAGTATTTT.

This clonotype was counted once. This chain links TRBV3-1 with TRBJ2-1; 7 bases are shared with TRBD2. From germline, CDR1 is LGHDT and CDR2 YNNKEL (reference sequence). Trimming removed 5 bases from V and 0 bases from J; junction bases left unmatched: 10. The length of the CDR3 is 17 residues. The CDR3 loop reads CASSSLAGDLSYNEQFF. The CDR3 bases are TGTGCCAGCAGCTCTTTAGCGGGTGATCTCTCCTACAATGAGCAGTTCTTC.